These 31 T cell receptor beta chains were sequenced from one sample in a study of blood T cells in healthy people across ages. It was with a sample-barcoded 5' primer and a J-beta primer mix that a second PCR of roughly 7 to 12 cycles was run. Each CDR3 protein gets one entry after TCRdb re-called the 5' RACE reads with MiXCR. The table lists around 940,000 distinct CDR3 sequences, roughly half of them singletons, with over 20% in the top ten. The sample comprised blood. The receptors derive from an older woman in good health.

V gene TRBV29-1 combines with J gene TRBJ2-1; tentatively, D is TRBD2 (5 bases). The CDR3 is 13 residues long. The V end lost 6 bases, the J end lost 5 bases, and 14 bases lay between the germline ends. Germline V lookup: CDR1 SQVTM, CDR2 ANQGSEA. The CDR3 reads CSVLRWENNEQFF. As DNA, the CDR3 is TGCAGCGTCCTAAGATGGGAGAACAATGAGCAGTTCTTC.

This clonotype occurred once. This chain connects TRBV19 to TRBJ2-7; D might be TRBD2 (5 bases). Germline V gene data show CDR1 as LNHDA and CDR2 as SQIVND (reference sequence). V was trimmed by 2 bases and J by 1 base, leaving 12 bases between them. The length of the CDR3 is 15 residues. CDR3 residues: CASSIRGIGSYEQYF. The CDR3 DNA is TGTGCCAGTAGTATACGAGGGATTGGTTCCTACGAGCAGTACTTC.

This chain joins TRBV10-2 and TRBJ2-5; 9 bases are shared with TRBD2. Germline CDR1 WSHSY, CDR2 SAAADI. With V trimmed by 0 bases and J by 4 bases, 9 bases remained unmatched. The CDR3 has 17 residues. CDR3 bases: TGCGCCAGCAGTGAGTCCGTAGCGGGAGAGAGAAGAGAGACCCAGTACTTC. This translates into CASSESVAGERRETQYF.

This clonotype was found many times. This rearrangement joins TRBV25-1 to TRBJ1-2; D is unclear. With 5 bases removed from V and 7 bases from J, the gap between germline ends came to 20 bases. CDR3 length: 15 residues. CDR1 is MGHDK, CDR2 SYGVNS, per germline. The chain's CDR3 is CASSPNVELESGYTF. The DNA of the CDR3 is TGTGCCAGCAGTCCTAACGTTGAACTAGAAAGTGGCTACACCTTC.

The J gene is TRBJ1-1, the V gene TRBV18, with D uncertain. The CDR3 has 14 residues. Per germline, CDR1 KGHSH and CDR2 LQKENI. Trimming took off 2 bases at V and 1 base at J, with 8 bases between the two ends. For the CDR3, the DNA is TGTGCCAGCTCACCAGTGGCCCCGAACACTGAAGCTTTCTTT. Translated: CASSPVAPNTEAFF.

In DNA, the CDR3 is TGCGCCAGCAGCCCCCGGCAGGGGGCTAGCGGGGAGCTGTTTTTT. Translation: CASSPRQGASGELFF. The V and J genes are TRBV4-1 and TRBJ2-2, with 8 bases identical to TRBD1. The trim removed 4 bases at V and 7 bases at J, leaving 8 bases unmatched. CDR3 length equals 15 residues. CDR1 MGHRA and CDR2 YSYEKL come from the germline V gene.

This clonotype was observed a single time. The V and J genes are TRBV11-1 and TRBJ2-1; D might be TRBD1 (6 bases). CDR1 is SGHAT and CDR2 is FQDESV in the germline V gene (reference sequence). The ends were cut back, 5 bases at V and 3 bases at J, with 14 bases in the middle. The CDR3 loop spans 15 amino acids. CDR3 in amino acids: CASSRADSSYNEQFF. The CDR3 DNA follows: TGTGCCAGCAGCCGTGCGGACAGCAGCTACAATGAGCAGTTCTTC.

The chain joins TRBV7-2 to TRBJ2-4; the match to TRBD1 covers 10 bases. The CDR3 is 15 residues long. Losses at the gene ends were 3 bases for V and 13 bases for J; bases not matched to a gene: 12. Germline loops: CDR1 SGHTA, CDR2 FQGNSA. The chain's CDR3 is CASSLGGQGITEQYF. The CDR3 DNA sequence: TGTGCCAGCAGCTTGGGGGGACAGGGGATTACAGAGCAGTACTTC.

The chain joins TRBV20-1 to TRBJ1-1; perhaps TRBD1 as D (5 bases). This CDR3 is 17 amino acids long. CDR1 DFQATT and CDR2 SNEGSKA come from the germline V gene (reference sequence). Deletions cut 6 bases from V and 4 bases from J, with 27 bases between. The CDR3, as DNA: TGCAGTGCCCCTAGAGGGATCCTCGGGGGTTTTGGCACTGAAGCTTTCTTT. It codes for CSAPRGILGGFGTEAFF.

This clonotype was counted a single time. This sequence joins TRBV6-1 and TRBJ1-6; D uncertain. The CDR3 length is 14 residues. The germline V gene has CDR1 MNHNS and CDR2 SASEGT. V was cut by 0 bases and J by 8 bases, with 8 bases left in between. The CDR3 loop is CASSEAVGDSPLHF. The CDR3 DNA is TGTGCCAGCAGTGAAGCGGTCGGAGATTCACCCCTCCACTTT.

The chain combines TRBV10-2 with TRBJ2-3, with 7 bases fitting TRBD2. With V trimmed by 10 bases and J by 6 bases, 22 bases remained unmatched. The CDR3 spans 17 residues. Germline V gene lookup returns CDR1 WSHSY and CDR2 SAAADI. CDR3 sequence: CANTTLLATPRRDTQYF. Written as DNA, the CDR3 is TGCGCCAACACGACCCTACTAGCGACACCCCGTCGGGATACGCAGTATTTT.

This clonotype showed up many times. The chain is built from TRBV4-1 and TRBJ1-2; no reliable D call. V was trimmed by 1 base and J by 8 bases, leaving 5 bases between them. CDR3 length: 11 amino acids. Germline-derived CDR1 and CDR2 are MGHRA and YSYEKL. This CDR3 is CASSQVGGYTF. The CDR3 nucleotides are TGCGCCAGCAGCCAAGTTGGCGGCTACACCTTC.

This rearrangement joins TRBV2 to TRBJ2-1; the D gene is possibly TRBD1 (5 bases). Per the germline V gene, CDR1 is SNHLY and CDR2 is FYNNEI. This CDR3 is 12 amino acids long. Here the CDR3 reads CAVTDPYNEQFF. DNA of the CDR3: TGTGCGGTGACAGACCCCTACAATGAGCAGTTCTTC.

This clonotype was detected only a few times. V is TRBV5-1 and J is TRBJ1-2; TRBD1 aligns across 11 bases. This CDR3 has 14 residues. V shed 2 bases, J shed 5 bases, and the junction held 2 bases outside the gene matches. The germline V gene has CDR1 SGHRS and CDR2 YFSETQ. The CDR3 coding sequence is TGCGCCAGCAGCTTTGGACAGGGGGCTTATGGCTACACCTTC. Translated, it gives CASSFGQGAYGYTF. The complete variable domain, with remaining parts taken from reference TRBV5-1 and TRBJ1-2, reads KAGVTQTPRYLIKTRGQQVTLSCSPISGHRSVSWYQQTPGQGLQFLFEYFSETQRNKGNFPGRFSGRQFSNSRSEMNVSTLELGDSALYLCASSFGQGAYGYTFGSGTRLTVV.

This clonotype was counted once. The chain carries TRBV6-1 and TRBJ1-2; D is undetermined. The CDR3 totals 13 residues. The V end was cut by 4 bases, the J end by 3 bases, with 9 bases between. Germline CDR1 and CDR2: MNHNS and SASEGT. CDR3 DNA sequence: TGTGCCAGCAGTGTTACAGCCTACTATGGCTACACCTTC. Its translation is CASSVTAYYGYTF.

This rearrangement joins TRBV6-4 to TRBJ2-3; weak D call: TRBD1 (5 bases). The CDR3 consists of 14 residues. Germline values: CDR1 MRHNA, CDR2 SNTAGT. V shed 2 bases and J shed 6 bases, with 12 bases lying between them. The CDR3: CASSDEIGADTQYF. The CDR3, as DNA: TGTGCCAGCAGTGACGAGATAGGGGCGGATACGCAGTATTTT.

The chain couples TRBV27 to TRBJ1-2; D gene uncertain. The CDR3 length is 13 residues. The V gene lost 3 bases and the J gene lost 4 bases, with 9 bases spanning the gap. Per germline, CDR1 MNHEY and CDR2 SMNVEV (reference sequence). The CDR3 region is CASSFGLGYGYTF. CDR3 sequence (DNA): TGTGCCAGCAGTTTCGGGTTGGGCTATGGCTACACCTTC.

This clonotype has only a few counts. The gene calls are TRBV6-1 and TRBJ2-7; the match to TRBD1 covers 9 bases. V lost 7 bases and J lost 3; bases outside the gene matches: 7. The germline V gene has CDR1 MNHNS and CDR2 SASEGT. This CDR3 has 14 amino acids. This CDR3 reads CASIGTGSGYEQYF. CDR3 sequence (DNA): TGTGCCAGCATAGGGACAGGGTCCGGCTACGAGCAGTACTTC.

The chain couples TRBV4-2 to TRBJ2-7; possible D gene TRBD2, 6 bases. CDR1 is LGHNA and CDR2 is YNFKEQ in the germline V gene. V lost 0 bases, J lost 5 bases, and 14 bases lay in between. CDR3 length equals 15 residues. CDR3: CASSQERDSTDEQYF. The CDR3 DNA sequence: TGTGCCAGCAGCCAAGAACGGGACTCGACCGACGAGCAGTACTTC.

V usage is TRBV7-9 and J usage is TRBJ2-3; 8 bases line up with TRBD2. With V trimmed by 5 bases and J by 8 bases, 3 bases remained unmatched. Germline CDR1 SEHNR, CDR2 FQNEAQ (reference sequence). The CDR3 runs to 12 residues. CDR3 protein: CASSTAGATQYF. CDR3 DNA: TGTGCCAGCAGCACAGCGGGAGCTACGCAGTATTTT.

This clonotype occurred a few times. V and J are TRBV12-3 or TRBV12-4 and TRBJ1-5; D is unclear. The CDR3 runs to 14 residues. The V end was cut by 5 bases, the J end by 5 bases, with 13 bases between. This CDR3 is CASSNSAGYQPQHF. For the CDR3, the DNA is TGTGCCAGCAGTAACTCGGCAGGTTATCAGCCCCAGCATTTT.

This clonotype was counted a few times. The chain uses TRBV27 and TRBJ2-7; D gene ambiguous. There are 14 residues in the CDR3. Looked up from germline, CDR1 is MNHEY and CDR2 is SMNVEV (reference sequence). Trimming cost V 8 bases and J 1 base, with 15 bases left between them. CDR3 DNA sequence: TGTGCCAGCTGCCTAACGTTCGATTCCTACGAGCAGTACTTC. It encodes CASCLTFDSYEQYF.

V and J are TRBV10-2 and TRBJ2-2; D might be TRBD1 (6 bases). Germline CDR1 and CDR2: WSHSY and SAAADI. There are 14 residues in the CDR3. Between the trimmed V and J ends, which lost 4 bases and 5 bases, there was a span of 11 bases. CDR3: CASSGDRQTGELFF. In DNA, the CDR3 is TGCGCCAGCAGTGGAGACAGGCAGACCGGGGAGCTGTTTTTT.

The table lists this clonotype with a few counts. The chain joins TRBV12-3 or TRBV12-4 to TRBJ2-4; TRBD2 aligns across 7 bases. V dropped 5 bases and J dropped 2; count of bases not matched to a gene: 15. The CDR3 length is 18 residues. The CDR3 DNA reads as TGTGCCAGCAGTCCCCTTCGGTCTCGGGGGGTGTCCAAAAACATTCAGTACTTC. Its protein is CASSPLRSRGVSKNIQYF.

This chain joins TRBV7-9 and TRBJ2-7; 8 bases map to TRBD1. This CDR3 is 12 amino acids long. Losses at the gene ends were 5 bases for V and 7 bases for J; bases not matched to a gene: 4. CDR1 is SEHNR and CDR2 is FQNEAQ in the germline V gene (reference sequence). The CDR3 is CASSMWDREQYF. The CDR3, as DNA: TGTGCCAGCAGCATGTGGGACAGGGAGCAGTACTTC.

CDR3 DNA: TGCAGTGCGGAGGACAGGGACAACTATGGCTACACCTTC. Translated: CSAEDRDNYGYTF. This chain links TRBV20-1 with TRBJ1-2; 8 nucleotides match TRBD1. Germline CDR1 reads DFQATT; CDR2 reads SNEGSKA (reference sequence). The CDR3 totals 13 residues. Trimming at V came to 6 bases and at J to 2 bases, leaving 5 bases not matched to a gene.

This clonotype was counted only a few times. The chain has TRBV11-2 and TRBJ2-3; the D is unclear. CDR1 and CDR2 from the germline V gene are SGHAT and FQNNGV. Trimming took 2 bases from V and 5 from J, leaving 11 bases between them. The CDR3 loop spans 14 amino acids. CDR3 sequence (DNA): TGTGCCAGCAGCTTATCTCCCGGCTTAGATACGCAGTATTTT. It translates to CASSLSPGLDTQYF.

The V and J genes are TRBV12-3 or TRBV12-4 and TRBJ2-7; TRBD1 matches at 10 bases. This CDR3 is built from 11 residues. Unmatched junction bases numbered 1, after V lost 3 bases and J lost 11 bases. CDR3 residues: CASSFGTGEYF. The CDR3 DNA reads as TGTGCCAGCAGTTTTGGGACAGGGGAGTACTTC.

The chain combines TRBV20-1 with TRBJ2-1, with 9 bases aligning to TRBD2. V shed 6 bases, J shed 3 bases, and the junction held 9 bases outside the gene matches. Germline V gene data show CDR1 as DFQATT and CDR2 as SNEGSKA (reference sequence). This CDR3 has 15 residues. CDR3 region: CSAPAGGSGYNEQFF. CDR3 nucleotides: TGCAGTGCCCCCGCGGGGGGGAGCGGCTACAATGAGCAGTTCTTC.

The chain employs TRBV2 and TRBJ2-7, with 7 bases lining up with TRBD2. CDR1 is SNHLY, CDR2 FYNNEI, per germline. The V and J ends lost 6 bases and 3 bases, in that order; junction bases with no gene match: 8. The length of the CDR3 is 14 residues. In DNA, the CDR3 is TGTGCCAGCAGGGGCCTAGGGAGGGTCTACGAGCAGTACTTC. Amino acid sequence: CASRGLGRVYEQYF. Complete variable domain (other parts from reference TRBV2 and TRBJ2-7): EPEVTQTPSHQVTQMGQEVILRCVPISNHLYFYWYRQILGQKVEFLVSFYNNEISEKSEIFDDQFSVERPDGSNFTLKIRSTKLEDSAMYFCASRGLGRVYEQYFGPGTRLTVT.

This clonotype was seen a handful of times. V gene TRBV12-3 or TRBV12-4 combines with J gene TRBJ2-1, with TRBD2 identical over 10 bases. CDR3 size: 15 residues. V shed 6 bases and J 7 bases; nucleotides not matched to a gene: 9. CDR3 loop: CASRFASGSVNEQFF. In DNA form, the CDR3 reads TGTGCCAGCAGGTTCGCTAGCGGGAGCGTTAATGAGCAGTTCTTC.